This T cell receptor (beta chain) was recovered during a study of blood T cell repertoires in COVID-19. Overall study: The United States, Italy and Spain provided the acute and convalescent COVID-19 samples. PBMCs, B-cell-depleted T cells, or T cells provided the cDNA or gDNA that made up the material.

Original handling: How many nucleated cells were present was estimated from reference gene primer amplification. Some clones are missing from TCRdb's copy, which holds only in-frame ones; the method was immunoSEQ multiplex PCR. For V, J and clone size, that table is used; D and trimming come from the DNA. The sample holds roughly 670,000 clones, 70% to 90% seen once. Germline V gene sequence: CDR1 LNHDA, CDR2 SQIVND (reference sequence). V shed 6 bases and J 1 base; nucleotides not matched to a gene: 6. The CDR3 has 16 amino acids. The sequencing sample was made of peripheral blood. This TCR was recovered from a young woman with acute or convalescent COVID-19. This chain joins TRBV19 and TRBJ1-5, with 10 positions matching TRBD1. The CDR3 loop is CASRDPGQGSNQPQHF. The CDR3, as DNA: TGTGCCAGTAGAGACCCGGGACAGGGGAGCAATCAGCCCCAGCATTTT.